The clone carrying this TCR beta chain has only one observation. Its target is unknown. The source of the sample is a study of cytomegalovirus exposure and HLA in healthy donors. Study-level information: The approximately 600 first-cohort repertoires shared a platform with the 130 or so validation repertoires, as reported in a later analysis. The study's findings and limits: Cytomegalovirus status, reportedly, was diagnosed with high specificity and sensitivity by the classifier. Testing in vitro showed three CMV-associated chains specific for CMV antigens. Among TCR sequences, most were rare, though some public TCRs appeared in many donors.

The CDR3 length is 14 residues. V was cut by 0 bases and J by 2 bases, with 7 bases left in between. Germline V CDR1 and CDR2: LGHNA, YSLEER. The method was immunoSEQ multiplex PCR; TCRdb's version includes in-frame clones alone and lacks a portion of them. Of about 140,000 clones listed, roughly 90% are singletons. The sequence came from a man between 18 and 29 years old in good health and CMV-seronegative. The chain recombines TRBV4-3 with TRBJ1-2; D uncertain. Sequencing was done on a sample of PBMCs. In DNA, the CDR3 is TGCGCCAGCAGCCAAGATGCCCGGAACTATGGCTACACCTTC. Its protein is CASSQDARNYGYTF.